The present T cell receptor (beta chain) was sequenced within a study of STAT5B mutations in CD4+ large granular lymphocyte leukemia. On this clone: The antigen remains undetermined.

Overall study results and limits: Only 5 or 6 CD4-sorted patient samples were compared with healthy controls for clonality.

Germline assignment: CDR1 MNHEY and CDR2 SMNVEV (reference sequence). This CDR3 has 13 amino acids. Per the original data handling: Clonotypes above 5% were considered putative leukemic clones, totaling approximately 60. Data came from immunoSEQ multiplex PCR; TCRdb stores just in-frame clones and leaves some out. That table supplies the V and J calls and clone size; D and trimming were determined from the DNA. Of 2,000 to 2,500 clones in the sample, 65% to 85% were seen once. Patients had CD4+ T-LGLL, from Padova, Helsinki and Shinshu. Either unselected PBMC or bead-purified CD4+, CD4+CD8+, CD57+ or CD56+ cells were sequenced.

Sequenced input: PBMCs. The chain is built from TRBV27 and TRBJ2-5, with 7 bases matching TRBD1. The last part of the DNA fits TRBJ2-7 better; the J call may be wrong. This receptor was identified in a woman in her 70s with CD4+ T-cell large granular lymphocyte leukemia. The CDR3 region has the DNA TGTGCCAGCAGTGCCCGGACAGGACACGAGCAGTACTTC. Translation gives CASSARTGHEQYF.